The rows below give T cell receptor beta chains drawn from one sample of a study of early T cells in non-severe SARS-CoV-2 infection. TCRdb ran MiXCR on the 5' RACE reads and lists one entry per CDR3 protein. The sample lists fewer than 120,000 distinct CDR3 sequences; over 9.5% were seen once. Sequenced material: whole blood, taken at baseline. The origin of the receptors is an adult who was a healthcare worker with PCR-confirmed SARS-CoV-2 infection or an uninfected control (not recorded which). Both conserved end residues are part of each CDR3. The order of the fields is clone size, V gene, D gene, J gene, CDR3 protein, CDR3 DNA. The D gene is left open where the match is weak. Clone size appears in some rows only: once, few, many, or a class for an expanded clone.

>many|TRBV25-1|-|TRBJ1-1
CASRGLYTEAFF
TGTGCCAGCAGGGGGCTATACACTGAAGCTTTCTTT
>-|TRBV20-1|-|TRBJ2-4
CSASAGTLGGF
TGCAGTGCTAGTGCCGGGACTCTTGGAGGCTTC
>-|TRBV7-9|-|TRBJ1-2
CASSRTDIKYGYTF
TGTGCCAGCAGCCGAACGGACATAAAGTATGGCTACACCTTC
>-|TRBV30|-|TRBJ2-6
CAWTATLGANVLTF
TGTGCCTGGACCGCCACTCTTGGGGCCAACGTCCTGACTTTC
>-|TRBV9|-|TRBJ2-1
CASSPRGFSDEQFF
TGTGCCAGCAGCCCCCGGGGGTTCTCGGATGAGCAGTTCTTC
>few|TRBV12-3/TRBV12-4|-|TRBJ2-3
CASSRSAPTDTQYF
TGTGCCAGCAGTAGATCGGCTCCCACAGATACGCAGTATTTT
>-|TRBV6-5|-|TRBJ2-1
CASSLERSSYNEQFF
TGTGCCAGCAGTCTAGAACGGAGCTCCTACAATGAGCAGTTCTTC
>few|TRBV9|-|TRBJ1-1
CASSVDSGRLTEAFF
TGTGCCAGCAGCGTAGATTCGGGGCGCTTAACTGAAGCTTTCTTT
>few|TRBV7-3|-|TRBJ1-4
CASSLNRANEKLFF
TGTGCCAGCAGCTTAAACAGGGCTAATGAAAAACTGTTTTTT
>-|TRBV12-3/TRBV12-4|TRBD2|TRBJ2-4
CASSHTGLASAKNIQYF
TGTGCCAGCAGTCACACCGGACTAGCGTCAGCCAAAAACATTCAGTACTTC